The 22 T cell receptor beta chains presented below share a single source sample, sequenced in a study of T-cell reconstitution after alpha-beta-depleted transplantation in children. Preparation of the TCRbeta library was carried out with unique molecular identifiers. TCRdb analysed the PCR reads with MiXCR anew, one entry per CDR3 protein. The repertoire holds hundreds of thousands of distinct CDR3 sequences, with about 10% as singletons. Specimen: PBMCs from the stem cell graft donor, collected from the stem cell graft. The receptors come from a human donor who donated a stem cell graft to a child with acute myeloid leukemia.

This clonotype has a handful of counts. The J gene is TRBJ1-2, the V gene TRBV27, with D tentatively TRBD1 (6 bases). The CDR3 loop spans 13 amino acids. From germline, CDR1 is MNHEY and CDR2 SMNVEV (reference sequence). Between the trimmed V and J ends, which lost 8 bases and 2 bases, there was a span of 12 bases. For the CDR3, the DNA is TGTGCCAGCGGGTTAACAGGGAACTATGGCTACACCTTC. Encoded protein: CASGLTGNYGYTF.

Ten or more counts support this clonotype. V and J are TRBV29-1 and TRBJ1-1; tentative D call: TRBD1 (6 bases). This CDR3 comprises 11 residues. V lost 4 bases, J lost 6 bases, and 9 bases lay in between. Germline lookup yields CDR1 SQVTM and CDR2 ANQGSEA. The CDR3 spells CSVAQGSEAFF. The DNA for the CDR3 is TGCAGCGTTGCCCAGGGGTCTGAAGCTTTCTTT.

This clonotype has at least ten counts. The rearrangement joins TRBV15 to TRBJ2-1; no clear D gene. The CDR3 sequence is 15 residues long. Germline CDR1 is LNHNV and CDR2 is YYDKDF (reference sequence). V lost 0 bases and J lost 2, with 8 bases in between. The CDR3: CATSRDFKAYNEQFF. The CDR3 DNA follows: TGTGCCACCAGCAGAGATTTCAAAGCCTACAATGAGCAGTTCTTC. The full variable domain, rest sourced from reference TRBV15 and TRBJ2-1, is DAMVIQNPRYQVTQFGKPVTLSCSQTLNHNVMYWYQQKSSQAPKLLFHYYDKDFNNEADTPDNFQSRRPNTSFCFLDIRSPGLGDTAMYLCATSRDFKAYNEQFFGPGTRLTVL.

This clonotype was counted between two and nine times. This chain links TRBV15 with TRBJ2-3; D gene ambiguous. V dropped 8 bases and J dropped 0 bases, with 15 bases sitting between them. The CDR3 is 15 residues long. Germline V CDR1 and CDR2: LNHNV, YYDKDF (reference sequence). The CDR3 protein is CATRSTGYSTDTQYF. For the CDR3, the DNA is TGTGCCACCCGCTCTACCGGATATAGCACAGATACGCAGTATTTT.

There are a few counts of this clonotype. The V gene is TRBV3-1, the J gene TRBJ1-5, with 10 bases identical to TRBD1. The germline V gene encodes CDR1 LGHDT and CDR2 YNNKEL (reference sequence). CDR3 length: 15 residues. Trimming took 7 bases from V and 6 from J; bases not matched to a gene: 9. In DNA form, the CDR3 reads TGTGCCAGCACCCCGGGACAGGGGTTGGGTCAGCCCCAGCATTTT. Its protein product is CASTPGQGLGQPQHF.

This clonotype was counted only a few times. CDR3 coding DNA: TGTGCCAGCAGCTCCACGGGACAGGGGGGTTACCGTGAGCAGTTCTTC. Encoded protein: CASSSTGQGGYREQFF. The rearrangement joins TRBV7-6 to TRBJ2-1, with 11 nucleotides matching TRBD1. After removal of 4 bases from V and 9 bases from J, the junction contained 11 bases not matched to a gene. Germline CDR1 SGHVS, CDR2 FNYEAQ. The CDR3 is 16 amino acids.

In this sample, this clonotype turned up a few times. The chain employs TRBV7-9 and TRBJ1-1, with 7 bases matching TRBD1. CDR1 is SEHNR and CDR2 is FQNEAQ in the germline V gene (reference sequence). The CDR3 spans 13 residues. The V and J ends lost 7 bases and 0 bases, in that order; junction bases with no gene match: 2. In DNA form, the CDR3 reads TGTGCCAGCATGGACAGGATGAACACTGAAGCTTTCTTT. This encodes CASMDRMNTEAFF.

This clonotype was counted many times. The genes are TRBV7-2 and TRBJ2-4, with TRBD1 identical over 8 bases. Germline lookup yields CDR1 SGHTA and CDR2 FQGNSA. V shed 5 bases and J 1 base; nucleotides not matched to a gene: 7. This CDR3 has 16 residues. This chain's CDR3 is CASSPGQGTAKNIQYF. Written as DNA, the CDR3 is TGTGCCAGCAGCCCTGGACAGGGCACGGCCAAAAACATTCAGTACTTC. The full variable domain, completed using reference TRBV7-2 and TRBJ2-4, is GAGVSQSPSNKVTEKGKDVELRCDPISGHTALYWYRQSLGQGLEFLIYFQGNSAPDKSGLPSDRFSAERTGGSVSTLTIQRTQQEDSAVYLCASSPGQGTAKNIQYFGAGTRLSVL.

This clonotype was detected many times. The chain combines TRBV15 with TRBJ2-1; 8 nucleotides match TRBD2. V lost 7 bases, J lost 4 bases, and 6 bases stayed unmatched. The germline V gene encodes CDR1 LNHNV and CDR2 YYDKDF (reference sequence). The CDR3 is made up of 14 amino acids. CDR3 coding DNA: TGTGCCACCACTCCGGGACTAGTATACAATGAGCAGTTCTTC. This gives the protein CATTPGLVYNEQFF.

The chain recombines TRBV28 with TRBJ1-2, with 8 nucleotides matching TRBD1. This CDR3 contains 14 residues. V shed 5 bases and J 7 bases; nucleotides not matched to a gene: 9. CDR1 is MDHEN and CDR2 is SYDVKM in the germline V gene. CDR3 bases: TGTGCCAGCAGTACGACAGGGGAGGGACTTGGCTACACCTTC. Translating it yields CASSTTGEGLGYTF.

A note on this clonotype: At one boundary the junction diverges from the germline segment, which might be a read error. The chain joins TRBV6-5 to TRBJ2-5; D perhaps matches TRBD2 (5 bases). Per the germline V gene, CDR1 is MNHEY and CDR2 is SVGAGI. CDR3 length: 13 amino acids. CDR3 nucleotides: TGTGCCAGCAGTTCAGCAGCTGGGGAGACCCAGCACTTC. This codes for CASSSAAGETQHF.

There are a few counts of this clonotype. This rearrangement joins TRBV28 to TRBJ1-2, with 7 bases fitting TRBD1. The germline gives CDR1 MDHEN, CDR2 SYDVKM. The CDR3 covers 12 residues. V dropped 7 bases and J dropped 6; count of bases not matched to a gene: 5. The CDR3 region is CASNLDRDGYTF. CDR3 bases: TGTGCCAGCAACCTTGACAGGGATGGCTACACCTTC.

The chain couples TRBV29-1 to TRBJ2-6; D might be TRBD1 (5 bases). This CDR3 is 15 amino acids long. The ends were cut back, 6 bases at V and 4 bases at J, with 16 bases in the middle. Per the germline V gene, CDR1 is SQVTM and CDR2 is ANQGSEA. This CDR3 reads CSVPQGISGANVLTF. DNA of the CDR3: TGCAGCGTCCCCCAGGGAATCTCCGGGGCCAACGTCCTGACTTTC. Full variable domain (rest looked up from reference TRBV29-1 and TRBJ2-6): SAVISQKPSRDICQRGTSLTIQCQVDSQVTMMFWYRQQPGQSLTLIATANQGSEATYESGFVIDKFPISRPNLTFSTLTVSNMSPEDSSIYLCSVPQGISGANVLTFGAGSRLTVL.

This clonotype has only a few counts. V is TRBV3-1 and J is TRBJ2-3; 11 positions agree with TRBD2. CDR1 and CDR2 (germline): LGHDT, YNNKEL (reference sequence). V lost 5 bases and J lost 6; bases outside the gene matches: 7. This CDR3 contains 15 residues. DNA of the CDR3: TGTGCCAGCAGCTTCGGGACTAGCGGAGCCGATACGCAGTATTTT. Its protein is CASSFGTSGADTQYF.

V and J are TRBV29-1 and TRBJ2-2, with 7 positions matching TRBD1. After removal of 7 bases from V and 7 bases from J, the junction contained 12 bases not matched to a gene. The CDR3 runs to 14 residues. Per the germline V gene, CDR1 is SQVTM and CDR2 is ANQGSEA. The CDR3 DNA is TGCAGCGCTCAGGGGGATCGATTCAGCGGGGAGCTGTTTTTT. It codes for CSAQGDRFSGELFF.

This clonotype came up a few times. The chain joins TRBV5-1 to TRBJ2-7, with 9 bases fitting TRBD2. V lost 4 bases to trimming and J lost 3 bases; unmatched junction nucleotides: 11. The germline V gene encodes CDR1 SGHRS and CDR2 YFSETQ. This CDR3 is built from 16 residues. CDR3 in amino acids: CASSAGTSLVNYEQYF. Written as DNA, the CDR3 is TGCGCCAGCAGCGCGGGGACTAGCCTAGTCAACTACGAGCAGTACTTC.

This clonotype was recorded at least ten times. The CDR3 loop is CASSARVSGNTEAFF. DNA for the CDR3: TGTGCCAGCAGCGCACGGGTTTCTGGGAACACTGAAGCTTTCTTT. The chain links TRBV2 to TRBJ1-1; D uncertain. With 6 bases removed from V and 1 base from J, the gap between germline ends came to 15 bases. CDR1 SNHLY and CDR2 FYNNEI come from the germline V gene. The CDR3 loop spans 15 amino acids.

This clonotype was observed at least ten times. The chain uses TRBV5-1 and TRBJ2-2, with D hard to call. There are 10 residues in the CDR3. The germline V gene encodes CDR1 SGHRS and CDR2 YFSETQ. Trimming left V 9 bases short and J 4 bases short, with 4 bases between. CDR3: CATFTGELFF. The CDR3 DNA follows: TGCGCCACCTTCACCGGGGAGCTGTTTTTT.

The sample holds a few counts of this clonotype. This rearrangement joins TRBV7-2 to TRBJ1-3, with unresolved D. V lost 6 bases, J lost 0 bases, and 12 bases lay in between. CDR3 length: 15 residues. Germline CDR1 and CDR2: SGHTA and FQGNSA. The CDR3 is CASSSDMTSGNTIYF. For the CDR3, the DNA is TGTGCCAGCAGTTCCGACATGACCTCTGGAAACACCATATATTTT.

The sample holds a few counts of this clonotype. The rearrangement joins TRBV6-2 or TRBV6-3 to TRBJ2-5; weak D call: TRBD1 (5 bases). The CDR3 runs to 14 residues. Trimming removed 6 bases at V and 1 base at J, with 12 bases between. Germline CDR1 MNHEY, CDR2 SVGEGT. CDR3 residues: CASRKGQLQETQYF. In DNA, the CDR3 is TGTGCCAGCAGAAAGGGGCAGCTCCAAGAGACCCAGTACTTC.

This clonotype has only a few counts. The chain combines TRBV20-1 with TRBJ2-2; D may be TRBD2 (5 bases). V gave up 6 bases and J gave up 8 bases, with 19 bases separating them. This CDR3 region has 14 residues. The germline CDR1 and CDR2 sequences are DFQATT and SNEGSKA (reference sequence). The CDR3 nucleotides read TGCAGTGCCCCGTGGGGAGCCAAGGGAGGGGAGCTGTTTTTT. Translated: CSAPWGAKGGELFF.

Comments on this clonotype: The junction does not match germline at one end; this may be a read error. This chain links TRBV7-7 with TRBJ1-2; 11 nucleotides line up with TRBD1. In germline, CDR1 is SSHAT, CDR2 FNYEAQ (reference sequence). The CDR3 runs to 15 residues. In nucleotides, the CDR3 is TGTGCTAGCAGCCGCCGGACAGGGGGCAACTATGGCTACACCTTC. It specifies CASSRRTGGNYGYTF.